The subject of this entry is one T cell receptor beta chain. The antigen is unknown. CDR3 length equals 14 residues. The germline V gene encodes CDR1 SGHTA and CDR2 FQGNSA. The V end lost 0 bases, the J end lost 4 bases, and 9 bases lay between the germline ends. The source of the sample is a study of CD8+ T cells in alopecia areata. Study information: Tofacitinib administration to treated patients was oral, at 5 to 10 mg twice daily.

It was cDNA, reverse transcribed from extracted RNA, that served as the sequencing template. Repertoires were generated with immunoSEQ multiplex PCR, while TCRdb's copy carries only in-frame clones and drops some. There are approximately 170,000 clones in the sample; less than 70% occur only once, and approximately 14% lies in the top ten. Treatment meaning: oral pan-JAK inhibitor, 5-10 mg twice daily. General study results and limits: On tofacitinib, scalp clonality and expanded CD8+ clones among top 100 fell significantly. Greater clonality was observed in lesional scalp samples, especially alopecia totalis/universalis, versus normal scalp.

The sequence was collected from a human donor with alopecia areata. This specimen was CD4+ T cells sorted from blood, taken at week 24, from a patient treated with tofacitinib. The rearrangement links TRBV7-2 to TRBJ1-1; D call uncertain. CDR3 amino acids: CASSLAMAGTEAFF. The CDR3 DNA is TGTGCCAGCAGCTTAGCGATGGCAGGCACTGAAGCTTTCTTT.